Included here is one T cell receptor beta chain sequence, with context. As yet, its antigen is unknown. This CDR3 has 15 residues. With 5 bases clipped from V and 9 bases from J, the junction kept 9 bases outside the gene matches. This table comes from immunoSEQ multiplex PCR, and its TCRdb copy is limited to in-frame clones, with some not included. The sample records 90,000 to 150,000 clones, over 75% being singletons. These data originate in a study of T cell responses to AZD1222 COVID-19 vaccine. Across the study: Pooling covered second doses at about 4 or about 12 weeks. Broader study findings: The study found Spike-specific TCR breadth and depth rose after two AZD1222 doses. Samples come after the peak T cell response, not at day 14.

V gene TRBV23-1 combines with J gene TRBJ1-6, with 8 bases fitting TRBD1. TRBV23-1 falls under the ORF class, with uncertain function. This clonotype was obtained from an adult in good health. Here the sequenced sample was peripheral blood, taken on day 0 of AZD1222 vaccination. The CDR3 protein is CASSFSGGEGSPLHF. CDR3 sequence (DNA): TGCGCCAGCAGTTTTTCAGGGGGCGAAGGTTCACCCCTCCACTTT.